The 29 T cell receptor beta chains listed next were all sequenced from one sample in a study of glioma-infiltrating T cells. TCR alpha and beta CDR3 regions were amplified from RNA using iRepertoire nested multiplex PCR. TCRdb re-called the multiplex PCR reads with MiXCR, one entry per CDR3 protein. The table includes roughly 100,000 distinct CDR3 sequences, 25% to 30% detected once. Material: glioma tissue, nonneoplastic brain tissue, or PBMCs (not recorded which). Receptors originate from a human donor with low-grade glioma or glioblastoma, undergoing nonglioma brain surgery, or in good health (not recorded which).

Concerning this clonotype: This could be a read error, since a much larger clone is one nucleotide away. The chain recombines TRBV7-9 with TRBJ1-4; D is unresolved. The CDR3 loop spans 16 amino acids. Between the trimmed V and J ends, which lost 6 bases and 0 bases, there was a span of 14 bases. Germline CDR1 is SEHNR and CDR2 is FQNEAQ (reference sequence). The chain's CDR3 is CASRGPRSATNEKLFF. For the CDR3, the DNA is TGTGCCAGCAGAGGCCCCAGATCTGCAACTAATGAAAAACTGTTTTTT.

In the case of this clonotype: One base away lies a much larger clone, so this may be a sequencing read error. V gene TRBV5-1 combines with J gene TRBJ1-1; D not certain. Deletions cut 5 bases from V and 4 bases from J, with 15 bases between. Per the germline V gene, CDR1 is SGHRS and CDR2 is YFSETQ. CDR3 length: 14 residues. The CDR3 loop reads CASSHLSWLTEAFF. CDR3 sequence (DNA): TGCGCCAGCAGTCATCTGAGCTGGCTCACTGAAGCTTTCTTT.

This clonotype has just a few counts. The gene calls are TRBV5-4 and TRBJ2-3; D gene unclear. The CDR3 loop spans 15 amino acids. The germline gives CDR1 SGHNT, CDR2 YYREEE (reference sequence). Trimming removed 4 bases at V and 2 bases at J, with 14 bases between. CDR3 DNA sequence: TGTGCCAGCAGCCAATTCCTAAGTGTCACAGATACGCAGTATTTT. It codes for CASSQFLSVTDTQYF.

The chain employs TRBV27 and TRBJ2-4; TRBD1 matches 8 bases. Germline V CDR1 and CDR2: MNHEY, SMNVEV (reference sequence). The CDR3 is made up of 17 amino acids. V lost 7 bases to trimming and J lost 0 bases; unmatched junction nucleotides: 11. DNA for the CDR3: TGTGCCAGCATTGCCGGGACAGGCATCCTAGCCAAAAACATTCAGTACTTC. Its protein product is CASIAGTGILAKNIQYF.

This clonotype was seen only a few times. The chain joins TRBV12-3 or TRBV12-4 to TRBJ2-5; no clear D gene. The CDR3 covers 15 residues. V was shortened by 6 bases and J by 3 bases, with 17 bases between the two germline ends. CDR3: CASSQDQGQKETQYF. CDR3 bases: TGTGCCAGCAGCCAAGATCAAGGGCAGAAAGAGACCCAGTACTTC.

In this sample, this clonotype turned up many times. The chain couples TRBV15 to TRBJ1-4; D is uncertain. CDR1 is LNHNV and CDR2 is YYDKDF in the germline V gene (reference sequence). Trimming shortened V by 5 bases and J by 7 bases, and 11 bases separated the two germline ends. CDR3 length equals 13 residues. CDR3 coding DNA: TGTGCCACCAGCCCTGGCCCTTCTGAAAAACTGTTTTTT. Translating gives CATSPGPSEKLFF.

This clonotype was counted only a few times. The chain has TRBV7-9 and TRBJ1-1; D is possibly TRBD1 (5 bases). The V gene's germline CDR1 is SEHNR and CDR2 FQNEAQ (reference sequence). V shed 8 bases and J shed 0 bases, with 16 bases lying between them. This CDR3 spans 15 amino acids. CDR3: CASSSDSTMNTEAFF. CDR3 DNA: TGTGCCAGCTCCTCAGACAGTACCATGAACACTGAAGCTTTCTTT.

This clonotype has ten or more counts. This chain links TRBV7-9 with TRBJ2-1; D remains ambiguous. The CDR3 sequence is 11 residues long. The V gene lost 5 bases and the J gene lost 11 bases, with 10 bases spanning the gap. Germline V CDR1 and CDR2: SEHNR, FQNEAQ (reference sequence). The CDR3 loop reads CASSPQDKQFF. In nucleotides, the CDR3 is TGTGCCAGCAGCCCCCAGGATAAGCAGTTCTTC.

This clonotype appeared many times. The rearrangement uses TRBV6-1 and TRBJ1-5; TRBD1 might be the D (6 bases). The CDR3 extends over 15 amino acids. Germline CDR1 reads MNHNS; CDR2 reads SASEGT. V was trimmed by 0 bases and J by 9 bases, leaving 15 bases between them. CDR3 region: CASSEALQGQLPQHF. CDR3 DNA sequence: TGTGCCAGCAGTGAAGCGCTCCAGGGGCAACTGCCCCAGCATTTT.

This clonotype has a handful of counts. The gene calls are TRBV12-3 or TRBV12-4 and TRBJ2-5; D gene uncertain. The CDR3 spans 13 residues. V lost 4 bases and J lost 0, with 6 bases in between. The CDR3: CASSSTDQETQYF. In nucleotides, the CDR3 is TGTGCCAGCAGTTCGACGGACCAAGAGACCCAGTACTTC.

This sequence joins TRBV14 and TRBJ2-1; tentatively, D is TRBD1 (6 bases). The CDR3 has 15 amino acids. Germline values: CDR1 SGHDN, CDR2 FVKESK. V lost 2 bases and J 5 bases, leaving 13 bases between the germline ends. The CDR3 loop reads CASSQTQGRNNEQFF. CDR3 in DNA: TGTGCCAGCAGCCAAACACAGGGCAGAAACAATGAGCAGTTCTTC.

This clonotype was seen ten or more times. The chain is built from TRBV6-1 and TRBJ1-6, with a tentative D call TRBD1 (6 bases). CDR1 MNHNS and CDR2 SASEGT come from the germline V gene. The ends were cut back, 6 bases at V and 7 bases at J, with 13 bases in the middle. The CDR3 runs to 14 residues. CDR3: CASRPGHVNSPLHF. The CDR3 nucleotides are TGTGCCAGCAGGCCGGGACACGTCAATTCACCCCTCCACTTT.

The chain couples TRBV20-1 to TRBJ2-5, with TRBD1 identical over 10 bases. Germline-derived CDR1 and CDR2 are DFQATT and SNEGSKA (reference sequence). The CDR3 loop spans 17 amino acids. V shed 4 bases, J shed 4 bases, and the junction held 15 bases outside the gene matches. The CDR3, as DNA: TGCAGTGCTAAGACAACATTCGGACAGGGGGGGCGAGAGACCCAGTACTTC. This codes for CSAKTTFGQGGRETQYF.

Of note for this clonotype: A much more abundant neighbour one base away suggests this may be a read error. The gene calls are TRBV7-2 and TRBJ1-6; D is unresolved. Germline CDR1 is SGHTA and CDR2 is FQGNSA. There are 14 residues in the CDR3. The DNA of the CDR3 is TGTGCCGGCAGCTTATACGTAGATAATTCACCCCTCCACTTT. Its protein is CAGSLYVDNSPLHF.

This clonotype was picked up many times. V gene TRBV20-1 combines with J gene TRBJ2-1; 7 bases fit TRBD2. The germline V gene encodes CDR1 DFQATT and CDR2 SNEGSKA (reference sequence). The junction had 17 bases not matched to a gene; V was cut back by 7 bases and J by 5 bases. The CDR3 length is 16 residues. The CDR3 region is CSVKSLDGGNNNEQFF. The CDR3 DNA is TGCAGTGTGAAAAGTCTCGACGGGGGGAACAACAATGAGCAGTTCTTC.

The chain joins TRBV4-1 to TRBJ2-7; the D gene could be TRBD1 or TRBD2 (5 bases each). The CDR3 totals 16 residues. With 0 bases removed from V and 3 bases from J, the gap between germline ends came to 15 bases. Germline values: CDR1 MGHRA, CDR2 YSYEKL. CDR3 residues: CASSQDSGTGSYEQYF. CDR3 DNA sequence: TGCGCCAGCAGCCAAGACTCTGGGACGGGGAGCTACGAGCAGTACTTC.

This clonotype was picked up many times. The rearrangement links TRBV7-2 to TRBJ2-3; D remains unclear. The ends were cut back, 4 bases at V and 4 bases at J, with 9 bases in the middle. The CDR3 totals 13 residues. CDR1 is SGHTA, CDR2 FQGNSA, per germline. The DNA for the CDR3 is TGTGCCAGCAGCTCCGTATATGCAGATACGCAGTATTTT. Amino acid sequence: CASSSVYADTQYF.

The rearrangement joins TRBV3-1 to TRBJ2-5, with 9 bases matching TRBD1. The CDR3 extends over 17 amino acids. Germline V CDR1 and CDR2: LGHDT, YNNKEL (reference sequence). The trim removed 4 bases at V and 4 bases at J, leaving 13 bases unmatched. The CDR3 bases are TGTGCCAGCAGCCTACTGACCTCCGCGGGACAGGGAGAGACCCAGTACTTC. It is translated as CASSLLTSAGQGETQYF.

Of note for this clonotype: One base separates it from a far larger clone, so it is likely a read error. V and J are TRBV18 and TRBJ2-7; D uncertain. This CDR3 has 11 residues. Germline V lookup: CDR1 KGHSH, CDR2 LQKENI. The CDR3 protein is CASSPSYERYF. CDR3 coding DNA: TGTGCCAGCTCACCCTCCTACGAGCGGTACTTC.

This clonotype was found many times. This CDR3 reads CASSADMGNTIYF. The CDR3 nucleotides are TGTGCCAGCAGTGCCGACATGGGAAACACCATATATTTT. The chain couples TRBV27 to TRBJ1-3, with D hard to call. CDR1 is MNHEY and CDR2 is SMNVEV in the germline V gene (reference sequence). The CDR3 extends over 13 amino acids. V was shortened by 5 bases and J by 4 bases, with 9 bases between the two germline ends.

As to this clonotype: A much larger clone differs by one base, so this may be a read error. In DNA, the CDR3 is TGTGGCAGCAGCCCTTTAATTAACACTGAAGCTTTCTTT. Its translation is CGSSPLINTEAFF. V and J are TRBV12-3 or TRBV12-4 and TRBJ1-1, with unresolved D. This CDR3 spans 13 amino acids.

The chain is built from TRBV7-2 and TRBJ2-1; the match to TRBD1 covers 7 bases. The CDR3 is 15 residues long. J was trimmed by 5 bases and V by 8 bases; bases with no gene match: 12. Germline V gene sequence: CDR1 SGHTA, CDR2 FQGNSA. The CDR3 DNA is TGTGCCAGCTTAACCGGGACAGCTCCCGACAATGAGCAGTTCTTC. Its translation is CASLTGTAPDNEQFF.

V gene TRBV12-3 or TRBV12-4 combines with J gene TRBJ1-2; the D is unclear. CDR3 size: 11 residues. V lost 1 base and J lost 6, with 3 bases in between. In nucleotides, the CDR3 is TGTGCCAGCAGTTTAGGTCATGGCTACACCTTC. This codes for CASSLGHGYTF.

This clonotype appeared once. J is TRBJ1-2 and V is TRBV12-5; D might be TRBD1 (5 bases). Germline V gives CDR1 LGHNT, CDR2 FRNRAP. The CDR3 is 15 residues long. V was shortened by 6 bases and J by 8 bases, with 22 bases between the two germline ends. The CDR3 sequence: CASGHFGAGRSGYTF. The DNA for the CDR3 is TGTGCTAGTGGCCATTTCGGGGCAGGGCGATCGGGCTACACCTTC.

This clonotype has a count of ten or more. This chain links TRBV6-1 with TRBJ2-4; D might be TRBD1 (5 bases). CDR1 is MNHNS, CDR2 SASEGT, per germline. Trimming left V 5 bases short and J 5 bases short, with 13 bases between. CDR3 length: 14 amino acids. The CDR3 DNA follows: TGTGCCAGCAGTTTCACAGGTCGGGAAAACATTCAGTACTTC. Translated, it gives CASSFTGRENIQYF.

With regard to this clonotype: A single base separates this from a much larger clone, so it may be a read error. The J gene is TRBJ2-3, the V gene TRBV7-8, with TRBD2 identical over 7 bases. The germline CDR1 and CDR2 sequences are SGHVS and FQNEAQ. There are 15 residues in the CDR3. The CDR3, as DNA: TGTGCCAGCAGCCTTATCCGGGGGGTCACAGATTCGCAGTATTTT. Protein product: CASSLIRGVTDSQYF.

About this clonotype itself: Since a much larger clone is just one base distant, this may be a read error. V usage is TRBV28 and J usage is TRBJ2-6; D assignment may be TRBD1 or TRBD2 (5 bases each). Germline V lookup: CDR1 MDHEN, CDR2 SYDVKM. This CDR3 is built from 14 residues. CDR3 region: CASIEGSGDNVLTF. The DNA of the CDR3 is TGTGCCAGCATCGAGGGGTCTGGGGACAACGTCCTGACTTTC.

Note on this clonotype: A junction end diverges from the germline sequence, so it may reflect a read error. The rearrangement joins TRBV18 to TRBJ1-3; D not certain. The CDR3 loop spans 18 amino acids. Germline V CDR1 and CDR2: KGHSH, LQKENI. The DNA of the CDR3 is TGTGCCAGGTCACCTGTTTCCAACGGCCCGAGCTCTGGAAACACCATATATTTT. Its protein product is CARSPVSNGPSSGNTIYF.

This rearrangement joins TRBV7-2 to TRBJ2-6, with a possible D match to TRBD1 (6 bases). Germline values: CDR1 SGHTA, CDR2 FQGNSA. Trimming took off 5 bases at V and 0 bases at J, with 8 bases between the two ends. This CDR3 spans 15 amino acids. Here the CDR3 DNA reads TGTGCCAGCAGCCGGACAGCCTCTGGGGCCAACGTCCTGACTTTC. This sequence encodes CASSRTASGANVLTF.